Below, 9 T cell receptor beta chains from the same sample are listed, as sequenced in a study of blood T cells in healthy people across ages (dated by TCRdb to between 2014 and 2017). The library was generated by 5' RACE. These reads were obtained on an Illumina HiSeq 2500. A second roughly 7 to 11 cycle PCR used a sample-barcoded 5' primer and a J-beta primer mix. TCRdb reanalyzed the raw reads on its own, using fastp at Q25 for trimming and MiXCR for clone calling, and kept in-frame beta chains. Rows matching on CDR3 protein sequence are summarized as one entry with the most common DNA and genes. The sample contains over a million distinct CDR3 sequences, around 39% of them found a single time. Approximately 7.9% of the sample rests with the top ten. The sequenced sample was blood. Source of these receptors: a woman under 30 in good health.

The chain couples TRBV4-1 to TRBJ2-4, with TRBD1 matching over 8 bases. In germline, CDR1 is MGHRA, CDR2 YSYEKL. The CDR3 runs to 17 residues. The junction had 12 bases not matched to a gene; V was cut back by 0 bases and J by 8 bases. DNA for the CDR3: TGCGCCAGCAGCCAAGACCCGGGACAGGTTTCTTGGGACATTCAGTACTTC. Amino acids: CASSQDPGQVSWDIQYF.

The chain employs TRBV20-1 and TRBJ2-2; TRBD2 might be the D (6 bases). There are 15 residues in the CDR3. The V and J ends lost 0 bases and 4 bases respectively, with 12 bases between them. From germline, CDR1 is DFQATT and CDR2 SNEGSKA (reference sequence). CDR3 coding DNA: TGCAGTGCTAGAGACCCGAACGGGGGCACCGGGGAGCTGTTTTTT. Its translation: CSARDPNGGTGELFF.

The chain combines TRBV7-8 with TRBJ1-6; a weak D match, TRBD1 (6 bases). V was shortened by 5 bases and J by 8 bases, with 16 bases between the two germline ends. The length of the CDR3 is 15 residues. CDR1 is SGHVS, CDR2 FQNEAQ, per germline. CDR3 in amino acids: CASSPPRPGDSPLHF. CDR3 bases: TGTGCCAGCAGCCCCCCACGTCCAGGGGATTCACCCCTCCACTTT. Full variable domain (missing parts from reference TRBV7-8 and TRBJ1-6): GAGVSQSPRYKVAKRGQDVALRCDPISGHVSLFWYQQALGQGPEFLTYFQNEAQLDKSGLPSDRFFAERPEGSVSTLKIQRTQQEDSAVYLCASSPPRPGDSPLHFGNGTRLTVT.

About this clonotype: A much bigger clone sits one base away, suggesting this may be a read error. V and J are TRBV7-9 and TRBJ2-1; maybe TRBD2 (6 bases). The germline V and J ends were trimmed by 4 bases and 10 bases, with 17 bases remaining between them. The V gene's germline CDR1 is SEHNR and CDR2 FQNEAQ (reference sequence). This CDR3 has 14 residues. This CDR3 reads CASSSRDAAYEQFF. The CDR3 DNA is TGTGCCAGCAGCTCGCGGGACGCAGCCTACGAGCAGTTCTTC.

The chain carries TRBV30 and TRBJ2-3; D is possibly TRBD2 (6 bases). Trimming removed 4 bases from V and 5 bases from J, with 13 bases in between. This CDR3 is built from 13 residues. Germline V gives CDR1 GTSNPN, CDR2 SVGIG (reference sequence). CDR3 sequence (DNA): TGTGCCTGGAATTCGGGGCGGGGAGATACGCAGTATTTT. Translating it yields CAWNSGRGDTQYF.

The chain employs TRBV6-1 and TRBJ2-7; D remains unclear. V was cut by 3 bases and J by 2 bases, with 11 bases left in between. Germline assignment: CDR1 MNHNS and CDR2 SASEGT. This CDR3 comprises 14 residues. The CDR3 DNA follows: TGTGCCAGCAGTGAGGACCCAGACACCTACGAGCAGTACTTC. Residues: CASSEDPDTYEQYF.

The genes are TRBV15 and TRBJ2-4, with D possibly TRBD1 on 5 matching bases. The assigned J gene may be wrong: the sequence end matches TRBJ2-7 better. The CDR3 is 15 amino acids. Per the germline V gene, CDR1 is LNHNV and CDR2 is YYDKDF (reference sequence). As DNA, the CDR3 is TGTGCCACCAGCAGAGTGGCAGTTCAGGGCTACGAGCAGTACTTC. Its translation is CATSRVAVQGYEQYF.

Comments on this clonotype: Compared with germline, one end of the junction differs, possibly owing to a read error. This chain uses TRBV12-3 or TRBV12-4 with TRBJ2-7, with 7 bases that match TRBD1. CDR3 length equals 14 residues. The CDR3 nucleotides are TGTGCCGGCAGTTGGAGGACAGGAGGCTACGAGCAGTACTTC. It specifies CAGSWRTGGYEQYF.

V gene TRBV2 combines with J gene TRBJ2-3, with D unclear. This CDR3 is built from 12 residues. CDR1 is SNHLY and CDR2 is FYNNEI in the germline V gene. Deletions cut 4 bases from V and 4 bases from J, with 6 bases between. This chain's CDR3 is CASSALSDTQYF. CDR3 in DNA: TGTGCCAGCAGTGCCTTGTCAGATACGCAGTATTTT.